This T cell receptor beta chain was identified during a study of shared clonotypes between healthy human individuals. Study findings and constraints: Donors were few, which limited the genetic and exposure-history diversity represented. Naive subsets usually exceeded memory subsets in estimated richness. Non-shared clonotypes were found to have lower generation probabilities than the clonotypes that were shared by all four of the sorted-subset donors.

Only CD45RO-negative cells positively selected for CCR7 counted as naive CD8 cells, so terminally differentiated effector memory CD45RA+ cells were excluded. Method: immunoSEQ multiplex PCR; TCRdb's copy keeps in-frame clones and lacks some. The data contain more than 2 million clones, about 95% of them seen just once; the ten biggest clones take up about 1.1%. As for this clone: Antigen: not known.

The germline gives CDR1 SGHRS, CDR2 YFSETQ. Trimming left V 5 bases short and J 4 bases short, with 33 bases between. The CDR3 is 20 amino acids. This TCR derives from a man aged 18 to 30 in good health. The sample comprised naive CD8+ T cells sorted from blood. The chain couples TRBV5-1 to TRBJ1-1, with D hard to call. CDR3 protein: CASSPEQLTWGLPSRTEAFF. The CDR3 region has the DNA TGCGCCAGCAGTCCGGAGCAGCTCACGTGGGGTCTTCCGTCGCGCACTGAAGCTTTCTTT.